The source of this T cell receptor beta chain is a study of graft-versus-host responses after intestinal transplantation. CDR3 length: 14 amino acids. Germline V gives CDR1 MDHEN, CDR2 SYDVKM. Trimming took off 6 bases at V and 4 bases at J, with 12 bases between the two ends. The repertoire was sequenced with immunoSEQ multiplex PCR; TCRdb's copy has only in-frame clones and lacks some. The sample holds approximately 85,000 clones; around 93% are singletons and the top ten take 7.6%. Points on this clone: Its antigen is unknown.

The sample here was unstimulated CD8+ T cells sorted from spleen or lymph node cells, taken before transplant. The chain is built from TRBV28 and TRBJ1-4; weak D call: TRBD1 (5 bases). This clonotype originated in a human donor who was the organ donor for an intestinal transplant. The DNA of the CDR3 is TGTGCCAGCAGCCACCGGGACCTTAATGAAAAACTGTTTTTT. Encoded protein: CASSHRDLNEKLFF. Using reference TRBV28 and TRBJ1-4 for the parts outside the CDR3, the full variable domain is DVKVTQSSRYLVKRTGEKVFLECVQDMDHENMFWYRQDPGLGLRLIYFSYDVKMKEKGDIPEGYSVSREKKERFSLILESASTNQTSMYLCASSHRDLNEKLFFGSGTQLSVL.